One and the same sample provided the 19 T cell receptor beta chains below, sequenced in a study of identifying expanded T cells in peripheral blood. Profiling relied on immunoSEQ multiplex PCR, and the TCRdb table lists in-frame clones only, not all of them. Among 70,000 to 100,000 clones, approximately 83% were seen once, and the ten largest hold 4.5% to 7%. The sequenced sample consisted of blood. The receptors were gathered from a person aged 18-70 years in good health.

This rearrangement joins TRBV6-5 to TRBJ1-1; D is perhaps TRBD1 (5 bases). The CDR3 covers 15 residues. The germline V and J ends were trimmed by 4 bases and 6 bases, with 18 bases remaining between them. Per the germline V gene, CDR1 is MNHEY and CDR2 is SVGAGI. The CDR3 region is CASSSRRRVLPEAFF. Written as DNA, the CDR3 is TGTGCCAGCAGTTCCAGACGCAGGGTGCTTCCTGAAGCTTTCTTT.

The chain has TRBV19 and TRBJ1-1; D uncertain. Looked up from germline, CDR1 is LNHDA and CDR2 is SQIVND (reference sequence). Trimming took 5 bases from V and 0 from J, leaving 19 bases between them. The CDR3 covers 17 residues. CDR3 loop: CASSLPGSHGMNTEAFF. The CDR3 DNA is TGTGCCAGTAGTTTACCGGGCTCCCACGGCATGAACACTGAAGCTTTCTTT.

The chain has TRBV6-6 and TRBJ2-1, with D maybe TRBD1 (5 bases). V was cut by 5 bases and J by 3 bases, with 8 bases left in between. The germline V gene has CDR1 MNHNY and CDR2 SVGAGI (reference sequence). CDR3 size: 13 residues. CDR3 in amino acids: CASSTDSYNEQFF. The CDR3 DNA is TGTGCCAGCAGTACCGACAGCTACAATGAGCAGTTCTTC.

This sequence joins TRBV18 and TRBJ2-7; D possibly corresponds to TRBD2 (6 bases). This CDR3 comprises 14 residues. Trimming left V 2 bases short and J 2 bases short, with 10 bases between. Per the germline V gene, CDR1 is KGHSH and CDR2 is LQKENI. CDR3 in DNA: TGTGCCAGCTCACCATCCGGGGAGGCCTACGAGCAGTACTTC. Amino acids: CASSPSGEAYEQYF.

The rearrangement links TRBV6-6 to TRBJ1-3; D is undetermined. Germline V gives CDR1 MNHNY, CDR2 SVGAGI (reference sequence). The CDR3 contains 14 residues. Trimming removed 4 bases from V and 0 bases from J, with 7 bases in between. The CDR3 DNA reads TGTGCCAGCAGTTTATATGGCTCTGGAAACACCATATATTTT. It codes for CASSLYGSGNTIYF.

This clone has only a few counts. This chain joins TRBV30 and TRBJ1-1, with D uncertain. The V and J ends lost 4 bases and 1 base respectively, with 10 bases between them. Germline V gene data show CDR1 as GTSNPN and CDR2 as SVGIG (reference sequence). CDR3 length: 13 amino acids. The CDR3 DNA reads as TGTGCCTGGACGCGACTGACGAACACTGAAGCTTTCTTT. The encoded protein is CAWTRLTNTEAFF. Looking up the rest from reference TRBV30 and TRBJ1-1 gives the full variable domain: SQTIHQWPATLVQPVGSPLSLECTVEGTSNPNLYWYRQAAGRGLQLLFYSVGIGQISSEVPQNLSASRPQDRQFILSSKKLLLSDSGFYLCAWTRLTNTEAFFGQGTRLTVV.

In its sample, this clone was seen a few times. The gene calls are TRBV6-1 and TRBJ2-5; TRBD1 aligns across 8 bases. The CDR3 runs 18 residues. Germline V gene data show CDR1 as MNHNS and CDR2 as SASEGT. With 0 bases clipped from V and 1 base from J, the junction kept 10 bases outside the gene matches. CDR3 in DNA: TGTGCCAGCAGTGAAGCAACCAGGGGGCGGGTTGGCCAAGAGACCCAGTACTTC. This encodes CASSEATRGRVGQETQYF.

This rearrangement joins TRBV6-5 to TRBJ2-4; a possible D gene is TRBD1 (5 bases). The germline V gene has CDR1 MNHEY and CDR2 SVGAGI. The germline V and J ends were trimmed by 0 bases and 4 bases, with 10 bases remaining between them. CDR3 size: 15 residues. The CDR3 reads CASSYSQGLKNIQYF. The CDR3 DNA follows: TGTGCCAGCAGTTACTCCCAGGGTTTGAAAAACATTCAGTACTTC.

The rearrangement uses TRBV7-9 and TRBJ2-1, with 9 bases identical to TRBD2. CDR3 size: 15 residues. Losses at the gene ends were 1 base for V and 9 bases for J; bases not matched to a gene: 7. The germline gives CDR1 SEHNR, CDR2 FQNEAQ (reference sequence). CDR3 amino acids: CASSLVLGLATEQFF. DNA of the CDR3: TGTGCCAGCAGCTTAGTGTTGGGACTAGCTACTGAGCAGTTCTTC.

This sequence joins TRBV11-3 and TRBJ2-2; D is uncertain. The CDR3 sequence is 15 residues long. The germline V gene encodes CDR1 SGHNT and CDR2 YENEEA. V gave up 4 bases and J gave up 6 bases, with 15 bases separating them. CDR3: CASSSTDEIPGELFF. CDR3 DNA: TGTGCCAGCAGCTCCACCGACGAGATACCCGGGGAGCTGTTTTTT.

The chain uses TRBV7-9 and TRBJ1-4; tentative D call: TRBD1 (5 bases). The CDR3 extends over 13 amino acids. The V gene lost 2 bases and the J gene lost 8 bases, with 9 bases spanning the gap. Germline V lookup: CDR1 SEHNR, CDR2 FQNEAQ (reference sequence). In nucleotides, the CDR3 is TGTGCCAGCAGCTTAAATTGGGGGGAAAAACTGTTTTTT. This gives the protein CASSLNWGEKLFF.

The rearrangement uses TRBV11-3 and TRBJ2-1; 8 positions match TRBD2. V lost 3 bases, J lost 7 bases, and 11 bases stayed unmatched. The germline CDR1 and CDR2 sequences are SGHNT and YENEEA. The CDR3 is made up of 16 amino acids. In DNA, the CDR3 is TGTGCCAGCAGCTTGGTCTTCCGGGGGGGCCCAAATGAGCAGTTCTTC. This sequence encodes CASSLVFRGGPNEQFF.

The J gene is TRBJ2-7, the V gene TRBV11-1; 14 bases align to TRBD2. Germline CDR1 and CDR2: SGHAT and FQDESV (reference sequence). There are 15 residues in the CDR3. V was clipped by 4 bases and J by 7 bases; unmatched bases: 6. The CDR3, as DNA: TGTGCCAGCAGCTGGACTAGCGGGGGGACGGGGGAGCAGTACTTC. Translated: CASSWTSGGTGEQYF.

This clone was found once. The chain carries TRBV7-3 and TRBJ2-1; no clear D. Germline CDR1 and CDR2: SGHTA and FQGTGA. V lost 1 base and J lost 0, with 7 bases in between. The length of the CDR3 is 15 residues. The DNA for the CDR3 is TGTGCCAGCAGCTTAATTGGAAGCTCCTACAATGAGCAGTTCTTC. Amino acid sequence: CASSLIGSSYNEQFF.

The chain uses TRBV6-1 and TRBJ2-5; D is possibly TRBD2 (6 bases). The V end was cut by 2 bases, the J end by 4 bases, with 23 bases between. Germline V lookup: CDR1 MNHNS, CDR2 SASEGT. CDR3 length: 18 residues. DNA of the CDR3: TGTGCCAGCAGTGAAAGGAGGGACCGGGACCACTACCGAGAGACCCAGTACTTC. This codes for CASSERRDRDHYRETQYF.

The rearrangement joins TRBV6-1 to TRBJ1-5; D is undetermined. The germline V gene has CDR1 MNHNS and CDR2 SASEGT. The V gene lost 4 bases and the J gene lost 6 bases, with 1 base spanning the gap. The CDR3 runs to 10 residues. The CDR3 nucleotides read TGTGCCAGCAGTGTTCAGCCCCAGCATTTT. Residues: CASSVQPQHF.

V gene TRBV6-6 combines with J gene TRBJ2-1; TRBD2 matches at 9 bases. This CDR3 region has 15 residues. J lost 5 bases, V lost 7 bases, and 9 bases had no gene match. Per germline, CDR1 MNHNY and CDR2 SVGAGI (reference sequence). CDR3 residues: CASTWRGGTNNEQFF. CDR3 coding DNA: TGTGCCAGCACTTGGCGGGGGGGTACCAACAATGAGCAGTTCTTC.

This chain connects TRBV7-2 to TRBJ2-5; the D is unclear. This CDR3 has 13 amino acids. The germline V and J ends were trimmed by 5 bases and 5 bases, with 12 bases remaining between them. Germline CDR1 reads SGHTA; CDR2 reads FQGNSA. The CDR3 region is CASSRTQQETQYF. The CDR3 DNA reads TGTGCCAGCAGCCGAACGCAGCAGGAGACCCAGTACTTC.

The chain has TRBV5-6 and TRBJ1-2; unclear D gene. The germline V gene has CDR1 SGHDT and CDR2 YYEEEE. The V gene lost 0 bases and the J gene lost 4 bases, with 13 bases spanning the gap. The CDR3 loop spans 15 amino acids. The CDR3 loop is CASSLGPLDFYGYTF. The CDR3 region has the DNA TGTGCCAGCAGCTTGGGGCCCCTGGACTTCTATGGCTACACCTTC.